This T cell receptor (beta chain) was found in a study of shared clonotypes between healthy human individuals. General study points: What rarefaction showed was incomplete sorted-subset sequencing despite large depth.

As to this clone: Its matching antigen is unknown.

Here immunoSEQ multiplex PCR was the method, and the copy in TCRdb shows in-frame clones only, minus some. The profile shows about 980,000 clones, more than 75% of them singletons. Trimming left V 8 bases short and J 5 bases short, with 7 bases between. Germline-derived CDR1 and CDR2 are SGHTA and FQGNSA. The CDR3 is made up of 11 amino acids. The gene calls are TRBV7-2 and TRBJ2-1, with unresolved D. The receptor's source is a man aged 18 to 29 in good health. Material: memory CD4+ T cells sorted from blood. This sample's subset: CD45RA-negative fraction. DNA for the CDR3: TGTGCCAGCCGCCTTAACAATGAGCAGTTCTTC. Translated: CASRLNNEQFF.